This T cell receptor beta chain was profiled in a study of brain T cells in children with intractable seizures. The study, taken as a whole, reports: Clones missing pre-surgery may reflect undersampling of that blood sample.

Profiled with immunoSEQ multiplex PCR; TCRdb holds only in-frame clones, not every one. The table includes 110,000 or so clones, around 94% detected once. V was cut by 1 base and J by 7 bases, with 11 bases left in between. Germline CDR1 SGDLS, CDR2 YYNGEE. The CDR3 is made up of 14 amino acids. Surgery cases with the highest brain T cell transcript signatures were chosen for sequencing. Regarding this clone: Its matching antigen is unknown.

This TCR was sampled from a boy under two years old with hemimegalencephaly and intractable seizures. Source: peripheral blood, taken at surgery. This sequence joins TRBV9 and TRBJ2-2, with TRBD2 as a possible D gene (6 bases). For the CDR3, the DNA is TGTGCCAGCAGCGTAACGGGAGTGGGCGGGGAGCTGTTTTTT. Translated: CASSVTGVGGELFF.